Presented here are 18 T cell receptor beta chains from one specimen sequenced in a study of cytomegalovirus exposure and HLA in healthy donors (dated by TCRdb to 2015 to 2018). Library preparation used the immunoSEQ multiplex PCR assay. For the multiplex PCR, a mixture combining 60 forward primers for TCR Vbeta segments and 13 reverse primers for TCR Jbeta segments was used. The immuneACCESS repertoire file appears here via TCRdb, limited to in-frame rearrangements. These files lack a portion of the clones; in checked studies, under half of the deficit traces to unresolved V genes, and the cause of the others is not known. This sample has 150,000 to 200,000 clones in its table, and approximately 82% of those were observed once. The ten most abundant clones make up 2.2% of the sample. The sequencing input was PBMCs. The receptors shown here come from a woman aged 25 to 39 in good health and CMV-seronegative.

This clone was found once. V usage is TRBV5-4 and J usage is TRBJ2-5; 13 bases map to TRBD2. The CDR3 runs 17 residues. Per germline, CDR1 SGHNT and CDR2 YYREEE (reference sequence). The trim removed 3 bases at V and 5 bases at J, leaving 10 bases unmatched. CDR3 protein: CASSSKTSGGPGETQYF. The CDR3 DNA reads TGTGCCAGCAGCTCCAAGACTAGCGGGGGGCCGGGGGAGACCCAGTACTTC.

This clone has more than one count but fewer than ten. This chain connects TRBV4-2 to TRBJ1-5; D is ambiguous. V shed 0 bases and J shed 5 bases, with 11 bases lying between them. The CDR3 consists of 15 residues. Per germline, CDR1 LGHNA and CDR2 YNFKEQ. The CDR3 protein is CASSQDSAADQPQHF. The CDR3, as DNA: TGTGCCAGCAGCCAAGATAGTGCGGCAGATCAGCCCCAGCATTTT.

CDR3 amino acids: CASSTTGAYNEKLFF. CDR3 coding DNA: TGTGCCAGCAGCACTACAGGGGCCTATAATGAAAAACTGTTTTTT. This chain connects TRBV9 to TRBJ1-4; 7 nucleotides line up with TRBD1. Germline assignment: CDR1 SGDLS and CDR2 YYNGEE. V was clipped by 4 bases and J by 4 bases; unmatched bases: 7. CDR3 length: 15 residues.

The chain is built from TRBV29-1 and TRBJ1-2; 8 nucleotides align to TRBD1. Germline trimming cut 6 bases from V and 8 bases from J; bases unmatched to any gene: 8. Looked up from germline, CDR1 is SQVTM and CDR2 is ANQGSEA. The CDR3 is 12 amino acids. CDR3 sequence: CSVHWTGLGYTF. The CDR3 nucleotides are TGCAGCGTGCACTGGACAGGGCTAGGCTACACCTTC.

The rearrangement links TRBV9 to TRBJ2-2, with TRBD2 identical over 7 bases. V trimming: 4 bases; J trimming: 1 base; junction bases outside the gene matches: 7. There are 16 residues in the CDR3. Looked up from germline, CDR1 is SGDLS and CDR2 is YYNGEE. The CDR3 DNA follows: TGTGCCAGCAGCTTACGTAGCGGGCGGAACACCGGGGAGCTGTTTTTT. It yields the protein CASSLRSGRNTGELFF.

This sequence joins TRBV5-8 and TRBJ2-5, with TRBD1 matching 9 bases. Germline V lookup: CDR1 SGHTS, CDR2 YDEGEE. Losses at the gene ends were 2 bases for V and 5 bases for J; bases not matched to a gene: 4. The CDR3 totals 14 residues. CDR3 DNA sequence: TGTGCCAGCAGCTTTACAGGGGGCGGTGAGACCCAGTACTTC. This encodes CASSFTGGGETQYF.

This clone was seen only once. V is TRBV5-4 and J is TRBJ2-2; the D is unclear. This CDR3 has 15 residues. V lost 4 bases and J 5 bases, leaving 15 bases between the germline ends. Per the germline V gene, CDR1 is SGHNT and CDR2 is YYREEE (reference sequence). CDR3 nucleotide sequence: TGTGCCAGCAGCCCTACCACGAAACAGACCGGGGAGCTGTTTTTT. Amino acid sequence: CASSPTTKQTGELFF. Combining the CDR3 with reference TRBV5-4 and TRBJ2-2 gives the whole variable domain ETGVTQSPTHLIKTRGQQVTLRCSSQSGHNTVSWYQQALGQGPQFIFQYYREEENGRGNFPPRFSGLQFPNYSSELNVNALELDDSALYLCASSPTTKQTGELFFGEGSRLTVL.

Notes on this clone: Mismatch with germline at one junction end may stem from a read error. The chain links TRBV6-5 to TRBJ2-4, with D maybe TRBD1 (5 bases). In germline, CDR1 is MNHEY, CDR2 SVGAGI. This CDR3 contains 15 residues. In DNA, the CDR3 is TGTGCCAGCAGCGACAGTGGGTTAGCCAAAAACAGTCAGTACTTC. It translates to CASSDSGLAKNSQYF.

This chain links TRBV27 with TRBJ2-7, with TRBD2 matching 15 bases. CDR1 and CDR2 from the germline V gene are MNHEY and SMNVEV (reference sequence). The length of the CDR3 is 16 residues. V lost 6 bases and J lost 2; bases outside the gene matches: 5. The CDR3 protein is CASSLGTSGRTYEQYF. The CDR3 DNA reads as TGTGCCAGCAGCCTCGGGACTAGCGGGAGGACCTACGAGCAGTACTTC.

The J gene is TRBJ1-6, the V gene TRBV28; 7 bases line up with TRBD1. Germline-derived CDR1 and CDR2 are MDHEN and SYDVKM. This CDR3 has 14 amino acids. V lost 8 bases to trimming and J lost 5 bases; unmatched junction nucleotides: 6. The CDR3 is CASDYGQDNSPLHF. DNA of the CDR3: TGTGCCAGCGACTATGGACAGGATAATTCACCCCTCCACTTT.

By sample fraction, this clone is medium-sized. This chain links TRBV4-3 with TRBJ2-6; 9 positions match TRBD2. The CDR3 is 16 residues long. CDR1 and CDR2 from the germline V gene are LGHNA and YSLEER. Trimming cost V 4 bases and J 0 bases; bases outside gene matches: 1. The CDR3: CASSPTSGSGANVLTF. CDR3 sequence (DNA): TGCGCCAGCAGCCCGACTAGCGGCTCTGGGGCCAACGTCCTGACTTTC.

This clone was recorded only once. The V gene is TRBV2, the J gene TRBJ2-7, with TRBD1 matching over 7 bases. This CDR3 region has 13 residues. Germline trimming cut 6 bases from V and 3 bases from J; bases unmatched to any gene: 5. Germline values: CDR1 SNHLY, CDR2 FYNNEI. The CDR3 bases are TGTGCCAGCAGACCCGGACAGGACTACGAGCAGTACTTC. The encoded protein is CASRPGQDYEQYF. Filled out from reference TRBV2 and TRBJ2-7, the complete variable domain reads EPEVTQTPSHQVTQMGQEVILRCVPISNHLYFYWYRQILGQKVEFLVSFYNNEISEKSEIFDDQFSVERPDGSNFTLKIRSTKLEDSAMYFCASRPGQDYEQYFGPGTRLTVT.

The chain links TRBV19 to TRBJ1-1, with D uncertain. Between the trimmed V and J ends, which lost 7 bases and 1 base, there was a span of 13 bases. The germline gives CDR1 LNHDA, CDR2 SQIVND (reference sequence). This CDR3 is 14 amino acids long. CDR3 amino acids: CASTAQGRNTEAFF. CDR3 nucleotides: TGTGCCAGTACCGCACAAGGGAGGAACACTGAAGCTTTCTTT.

The gene calls are TRBV5-5 and TRBJ1-3; D not certain. The ends were cut back, 1 base at V and 2 bases at J, with 13 bases in the middle. The CDR3 consists of 16 residues. CDR1 is SGHKS, CDR2 YYEKEE, per germline (reference sequence). The CDR3 DNA sequence: TGTGCCAGCAGCTTGCGGGCAGTCGGGGCTGGAAACACCATATATTTT. This codes for CASSLRAVGAGNTIYF.

This clone showed up just once. The chain carries TRBV7-8 and TRBJ2-1; 11 bases fit TRBD2. The CDR3 covers 15 residues. The germline CDR1 and CDR2 sequences are SGHVS and FQNEAQ. J was trimmed by 7 bases and V by 5 bases; bases with no gene match: 7. CDR3 amino acids: CASSELAGVPNEQFF. The CDR3 coding sequence is TGTGCCAGCAGCGAACTAGCGGGAGTACCGAATGAGCAGTTCTTC. Filled out from reference TRBV7-8 and TRBJ2-1, the complete variable domain reads GAGVSQSPRYKVAKRGQDVALRCDPISGHVSLFWYQQALGQGPEFLTYFQNEAQLDKSGLPSDRFFAERPEGSVSTLKIQRTQQEDSAVYLCASSELAGVPNEQFFGPGTRLTVL.

The chain links TRBV6-1 to TRBJ1-4, with a weak D call TRBD1 (5 bases). Germline loops: CDR1 MNHNS, CDR2 SASEGT. CDR3 length: 14 amino acids. Trimming left V 1 base short and J 8 bases short, with 11 bases between. This CDR3 is CASSEVGGGEKLFF. In nucleotides, the CDR3 is TGTGCCAGCAGTGAAGTTGGCGGGGGGGAAAAACTGTTTTTT.

This chain uses TRBV15 with TRBJ1-5; 9 bases map to TRBD1. The length of the CDR3 is 14 residues. After removal of 1 base from V and 9 bases from J, the junction contained 4 bases not matched to a gene. The germline V gene has CDR1 LNHNV and CDR2 YYDKDF (reference sequence). CDR3 protein: CATSRGDREGPQHF. CDR3 coding DNA: TGTGCCACCAGCAGAGGGGACAGGGAAGGGCCCCAGCATTTT.

The chain couples TRBV5-4 to TRBJ2-3; 7 nucleotides match TRBD1. The length of the CDR3 is 17 residues. Germline-derived CDR1 and CDR2 are SGHNT and YYREEE (reference sequence). Unmatched junction bases numbered 9, after V lost 1 base and J lost 1 base. The CDR3 bases are TGTGCCAGCAGCTTGAGGAAAGGGGGCGCCGGCACAGATACGCAGTATTTT. Translating it yields CASSLRKGGAGTDTQYF.